The next 30 T cell receptor beta chains were all read from a single sample in a study of beta chain features in type 1 diabetes. Sequenced material consisted of expressed TCRB transcripts (all of the isolated RNA was reverse transcribed). Sequencing was performed with immunoSEQ multiplex PCR; in TCRdb, only in-frame clones are kept and a portion is missing. The sample contains about 320,000 clones, approximately 14% of which appear only once. The source material was central memory CD4+ T cells from blood. These receptors all come from a man aged 25-45 years in good health.

The table lists this clone with a few counts. V is TRBV7-2 and J is TRBJ2-3; 13 bases are shared with TRBD2. The germline V gene encodes CDR1 SGHTA and CDR2 FQGNSA. The CDR3 loop spans 17 amino acids. With V trimmed by 0 bases and J by 6 bases, 6 bases remained unmatched. The CDR3 region is CASSLARPGLAGDTQYF. In DNA form, the CDR3 reads TGTGCCAGCAGCTTAGCTAGACCGGGACTAGCGGGGGATACGCAGTATTTT. Looking up the rest from reference TRBV7-2 and TRBJ2-3 gives the full variable domain: GAGVSQSPSNKVTEKGKDVELRCDPISGHTALYWYRQSLGQGLEFLIYFQGNSAPDKSGLPSDRFSAERTGGSVSTLTIQRTQQEDSAVYLCASSLARPGLAGDTQYFGPGTRLTVL.

The chain joins TRBV18 to TRBJ1-1; D remains ambiguous. CDR1 is KGHSH, CDR2 LQKENI, per germline. This CDR3 spans 15 amino acids. The V end was cut by 6 bases, the J end by 2 bases, with 16 bases between. The CDR3 loop reads CASSPSLSRNTEAFF. The DNA for the CDR3 is TGTGCCAGCTCTCCAAGTTTATCTAGAAACACTGAAGCTTTCTTT.

This clone was detected many times. The chain uses TRBV2 and TRBJ2-5; 10 nucleotides align to TRBD2. The CDR3 contains 16 residues. CDR1 and CDR2 from the germline V gene are SNHLY and FYNNEI. The trim removed 3 bases at V and 1 base at J, leaving 5 bases unmatched. The CDR3 nucleotides are TGTGCCAGCAGTGAGCGGGTAGCGGGGGGCCAAGAGACCCAGTACTTC. The encoded protein is CASSERVAGGQETQYF.

This clone was seen ten or more times. The V call is TRBV5-1, the J call TRBJ2-1, with D tentatively TRBD2 (6 bases). Germline CDR1 SGHRS, CDR2 YFSETQ. CDR3 length equals 15 residues. Trimming removed 0 bases at V and 2 bases at J, with 9 bases between. The CDR3 sequence is CASSLAGEPYNEQFF. DNA of the CDR3: TGCGCCAGCAGCTTGGCGGGAGAACCCTACAATGAGCAGTTCTTC.

The V call is TRBV10-2, the J call TRBJ1-6; D gene uncertain. Deletions cut 5 bases from V and 9 bases from J, with 11 bases between. CDR1 and CDR2 from the germline V gene are WSHSY and SAAADI. The CDR3 covers 13 residues. CDR3 loop: CASSTAGGSPLHF. In DNA, the CDR3 is TGCGCCAGCAGTACCGCGGGAGGTTCACCCCTCCACTTT.

The table lists this clone with a few counts. The rearrangement joins TRBV27 to TRBJ2-7; D uncertain. Germline V CDR1 and CDR2: MNHEY, SMNVEV (reference sequence). Trimming cost V 3 bases and J 5 bases, with 14 bases left between them. The CDR3 is 14 amino acids. This CDR3 is CASSFFPGTHEQYF. Here the CDR3 DNA reads TGTGCCAGCAGTTTCTTCCCGGGTACACACGAGCAGTACTTC.

This sequence joins TRBV18 and TRBJ2-4, with 7 positions matching TRBD2. The length of the CDR3 is 16 residues. Per germline, CDR1 KGHSH and CDR2 LQKENI. V lost 3 bases, J lost 4 bases, and 9 bases stayed unmatched. As DNA, the CDR3 is TGTGCCAGCTCACCGGGAACGGGGGGTTCGAAAAACATTCAGTACTTC. This codes for CASSPGTGGSKNIQYF.

Written as DNA, the CDR3 is TGTGCCAGCAGCAAAGCGCGGTGCGGGAGTCCAAAGTGCGAGCAGTACGTC. It encodes CASSKARCGSPKCEQYV. The chain joins TRBV21-1 to TRBJ2-7; the table's D call of TRBD2 was not tested on the DNA. TRBV21-1 is flagged as a pseudogene. This CDR3 is built from 17 residues.

This clone came up a few times. The CDR3 bases are TGTGCCTGGAGTCGTGGGGACTATGGAGCAAAACTGTTTTTT. Amino acids: CAWSRGDYGAKLFF. V gene TRBV30 combines with J gene TRBJ1-4, with D maybe TRBD1 (5 bases). This CDR3 has 14 amino acids. Trimming shortened V by 2 bases and J by 10 bases, and 17 bases separated the two germline ends. Germline loops: CDR1 GTSNPN, CDR2 SVGIG (reference sequence).

The sample holds a few counts of this clone. This sequence joins TRBV18 and TRBJ1-5, with D hard to call. Germline assignment: CDR1 KGHSH and CDR2 LQKENI. The ends were cut back, 3 bases at V and 0 bases at J, with 6 bases in the middle. This CDR3 is built from 14 residues. The chain's CDR3 is CASSPTNSNQPQHF. In nucleotides, the CDR3 is TGTGCCAGCTCACCGACAAATAGCAATCAGCCCCAGCATTTT. Based on the CDR3 plus reference TRBV18 and TRBJ1-5, the full variable domain is NAGVMQNPRHLVRRRGQEARLRCSPMKGHSHVYWYRQLPEEGLKFMVYLQKENIIDESGMPKERFSAEFPKEGPSILRIQQVVRGDSAAYFCASSPTNSNQPQHFGDGTRLSIL.

The genes are TRBV7-9 and TRBJ1-1; D remains unclear. V lost 5 bases and J 2 bases, leaving 12 bases between the germline ends. Germline loops: CDR1 SEHNR, CDR2 FQNEAQ (reference sequence). This CDR3 spans 14 amino acids. The CDR3 region is CASSSSGSNTEAFF. CDR3 nucleotides: TGTGCCAGCAGCAGTTCAGGCTCCAACACTGAAGCTTTCTTT. The full variable domain, with the rest looked up from reference TRBV7-9 and TRBJ1-1, is DTGVSQNPRHKITKRGQNVTFRCDPISEHNRLYWYRQTLGQGPEFLTYFQNEAQLEKSRLLSDRFSAERPKGSFSTLEIQRTEQGDSAMYLCASSSSGSNTEAFFGQGTRLTVV.

The chain carries TRBV2 and TRBJ1-5; D ambiguous. Germline V CDR1 and CDR2: SNHLY, FYNNEI. The CDR3 runs 15 residues. Trimming cost V 4 bases and J 0 bases, with 10 bases left between them. The CDR3 sequence is CASSGTGNSNQPQHF. The CDR3 DNA is TGTGCCAGCAGTGGGACGGGTAATAGCAATCAGCCCCAGCATTTT.

This chain connects TRBV5-1 to TRBJ2-1; TRBD2 matches at 7 bases. The CDR3 is 16 residues long. Germline loops: CDR1 SGHRS, CDR2 YFSETQ. Germline trimming cut 0 bases from V and 1 base from J; bases unmatched to any gene: 4. The CDR3 region is CASSLASGASYNEQFF. The CDR3 region has the DNA TGCGCCAGCAGCTTGGCCAGCGGGGCTTCCTACAATGAGCAGTTCTTC.

A few counts support this clone. DNA of the CDR3: TGTGCCAGCGGGGAAGTTCATGGCGGGGAGCTGTTTTTT. Translating gives CASGEVHGGELFF. This chain connects TRBV7-3 to TRBJ2-2; unclear D gene. Germline lookup yields CDR1 SGHTA and CDR2 FQGTGA. V shed 8 bases and J shed 7 bases, with 14 bases lying between them. The CDR3 extends over 13 amino acids.

This clone was counted ten times or more. The J gene is TRBJ2-1, the V gene TRBV9; TRBD1 might be the D (7 bases). From germline, CDR1 is SGDLS and CDR2 YYNGEE. The CDR3 loop spans 14 amino acids. Deletions cut 4 bases from V and 7 bases from J, with 15 bases between. The CDR3 loop reads CASSPSAGGNEQFF. The CDR3 DNA reads as TGTGCCAGCAGCCCTAGTGCAGGGGGGAATGAGCAGTTCTTC.

This chain joins TRBV5-4 and TRBJ1-1; D not resolved. Germline-derived CDR1 and CDR2 are SGHNT and YYREEE (reference sequence). This CDR3 comprises 14 residues. V shed 0 bases and J shed 1 base, with 7 bases lying between them. CDR3 nucleotide sequence: TGTGCCAGCAGCTTGGGACCCGGGAACACTGAAGCTTTCTTT. Translated, it gives CASSLGPGNTEAFF.

The table lists this clone with a few counts. The CDR3 protein is CASSPRTAFYLQSYGYTF. The CDR3 DNA reads as TGTGCCAGCAGCCCGCGAACCGCATTTTACCTTCAATCCTATGGCTACACCTTC. V gene TRBV5-4 combines with J gene TRBJ1-2; D call uncertain. V gave up 4 bases and J gave up 4 bases, with 26 bases separating them. Germline CDR1 is SGHNT and CDR2 is YYREEE (reference sequence). The length of the CDR3 is 18 residues.

CDR3 region: CASRPGALYQETQYF. The CDR3 DNA reads TGCGCCAGCAGACCAGGGGCCTTGTACCAAGAGACCCAGTACTTC. This chain connects TRBV5-1 to TRBJ2-5; D is perhaps TRBD1 (6 bases). The germline V gene has CDR1 SGHRS and CDR2 YFSETQ. CDR3 length equals 15 residues. V was shortened by 5 bases and J by 0 bases, with 14 bases between the two germline ends.

This clone was seen more than once but under ten times. The chain carries TRBV7-2 and TRBJ2-6, with D possibly being TRBD1 (5 bases). Trimming pared 7 bases from V and 1 base from J, leaving 17 bases between. The germline V gene encodes CDR1 SGHTA and CDR2 FQGNSA. The CDR3 has 17 residues. The CDR3 spells CASTPAGIISGANVLTF. The CDR3 bases are TGTGCCAGCACCCCGGCAGGGATCATTTCTGGGGCCAACGTCCTGACTTTC.

This chain uses TRBV7-8 with TRBJ1-1, with 7 bases identical to TRBD1. Germline lookup yields CDR1 SGHVS and CDR2 FQNEAQ. This CDR3 spans 14 amino acids. Losses at the gene ends were 5 bases for V and 5 bases for J; bases not matched to a gene: 8. The chain's CDR3 is CASSPRGSRTEAFF. The CDR3 nucleotides read TGTGCCAGCAGCCCCAGGGGGAGTCGGACTGAAGCTTTCTTT.

V and J are TRBV20-1 and TRBJ2-1; D gene uncertain. Per the germline V gene, CDR1 is DFQATT and CDR2 is SNEGSKA (reference sequence). The CDR3 sequence is 11 residues long. Trimming removed 3 bases from V and 9 bases from J, with 9 bases in between. The CDR3 loop is CSASDASEQFF. CDR3 DNA sequence: TGCAGTGCTAGTGATGCGTCTGAGCAGTTCTTC.

This clone turned up a few times. This chain connects TRBV30 to TRBJ1-5; no clear D gene. V was cut by 0 bases and J by 11 bases, with 14 bases left in between. The CDR3 runs 13 residues. The V gene's germline CDR1 is GTSNPN and CDR2 SVGIG (reference sequence). The CDR3 sequence is CAWSVRPLMTQHF. CDR3 nucleotides: TGTGCCTGGAGTGTAAGGCCTTTGATGACCCAGCATTTT.

This clone was recorded a few times. This CDR3 is also generated by other DNA sequences in the sample. The chain uses TRBV11-2 and TRBJ2-5; no reliable D call. This CDR3 has 11 amino acids. Trimming shortened V by 3 bases and J by 5 bases, and 4 bases separated the two germline ends. The germline V gene has CDR1 SGHAT and CDR2 FQNNGV. The CDR3 DNA reads as TGTGCCAGCAGCTTCGGGGAGACCCAGTACTTC. Translated, it gives CASSFGETQYF.

V and J are TRBV14 and TRBJ1-6; a weak D match, TRBD1 (6 bases). Germline V gene sequence: CDR1 SGHDN, CDR2 FVKESK. The ends were cut back, 4 bases at V and 1 base at J, with 8 bases in the middle. This CDR3 has 15 amino acids. This chain's CDR3 is CASSRQGSYNSPLHF. The CDR3 DNA reads as TGTGCCAGCAGCCGCCAGGGGTCCTATAATTCACCCCTCCACTTT.

The chain links TRBV5-6 to TRBJ1-2; D is unresolved. This CDR3 is built from 14 residues. Trimming stripped 0 bases from V and 6 bases from J, with 12 bases between. Germline V lookup: CDR1 SGHDT, CDR2 YYEEEE. The CDR3 protein is CASSLGGRENGYTF. In DNA form, the CDR3 reads TGTGCCAGCAGCTTGGGCGGCCGAGAGAATGGCTACACCTTC. Using reference TRBV5-6 and TRBJ1-2 for the parts outside the CDR3, the full variable domain is DAGVTQSPTHLIKTRGQQVTLRCSPKSGHDTVSWYQQALGQGPQFIFQYYEEEERQRGNFPDRFSGHQFPNYSSELNVNALLLGDSALYLCASSLGGRENGYTFGSGTRLTVV.

The V and J genes are TRBV7-7 and TRBJ2-1; 8 bases map to TRBD1. The ends lost 7 bases at V and 7 bases at J; junction bases unmatched: 3. CDR1 and CDR2 from the germline V gene are SSHAT and FNYEAQ (reference sequence). The CDR3 length is 12 residues. CDR3 sequence (DNA): TGTGCCAGCAAGGACAGGGCGAATGAGCAGTTCTTC. It is translated as CASKDRANEQFF.

This rearrangement joins TRBV4-2 to TRBJ2-5, with 11 bases that match TRBD2. Per germline, CDR1 LGHNA and CDR2 YNFKEQ. The CDR3 is 16 amino acids. Losses at the gene ends were 4 bases for V and 6 bases for J; bases not matched to a gene: 10. The CDR3 sequence is CASSLVGTSGRKTQYF. The CDR3 DNA reads as TGTGCCAGCAGCCTGGTCGGGACTAGCGGCAGGAAGACCCAGTACTTC.

The gene calls are TRBV7-8 and TRBJ2-3, with TRBD2 matching over 10 bases. The CDR3 contains 14 residues. J lost 6 bases, V lost 5 bases, and 5 bases had no gene match. In germline, CDR1 is SGHVS, CDR2 FQNEAQ. This CDR3 reads CASSPGTSEDTQYF. CDR3 DNA: TGTGCCAGCAGCCCCGGGACTAGCGAGGATACGCAGTATTTT.

This clone has a handful of counts. CDR3 coding DNA: TGTGCCAGTAGTATAGGAGGCAGCGACTATGGCTACACCTTC. Its protein is CASSIGGSDYGYTF. This rearrangement joins TRBV19 to TRBJ1-2; D is unclear. Germline V CDR1 and CDR2: LNHDA, SQIVND (reference sequence). The CDR3 loop spans 14 amino acids. V lost 1 base and J lost 3, with 9 bases in between.

This clone appeared a few times. The genes are TRBV19 and TRBJ1-5; D might be TRBD1 (5 bases). Trimming removed 3 bases at V and 7 bases at J, with 16 bases between. Per germline, CDR1 LNHDA and CDR2 SQIVND (reference sequence). This CDR3 region has 15 residues. The DNA for the CDR3 is TGTGCCAGTAGTATCATGGGTAGGGGAGGACAGCCCCAGCATTTT. Translating it yields CASSIMGRGGQPQHF.